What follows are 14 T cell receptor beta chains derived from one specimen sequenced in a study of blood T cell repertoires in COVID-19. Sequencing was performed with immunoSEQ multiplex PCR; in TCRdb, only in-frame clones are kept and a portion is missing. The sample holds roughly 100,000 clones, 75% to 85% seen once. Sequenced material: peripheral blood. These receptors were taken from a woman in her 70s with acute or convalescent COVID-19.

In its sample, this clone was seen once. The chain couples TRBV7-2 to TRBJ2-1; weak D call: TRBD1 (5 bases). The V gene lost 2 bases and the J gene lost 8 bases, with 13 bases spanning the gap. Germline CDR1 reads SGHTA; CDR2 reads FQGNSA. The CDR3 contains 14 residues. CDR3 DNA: TGTGCCAGCAGCTTAAGGGTAGGGGTCGATGAGCAGTTCTTC. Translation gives CASSLRVGVDEQFF.

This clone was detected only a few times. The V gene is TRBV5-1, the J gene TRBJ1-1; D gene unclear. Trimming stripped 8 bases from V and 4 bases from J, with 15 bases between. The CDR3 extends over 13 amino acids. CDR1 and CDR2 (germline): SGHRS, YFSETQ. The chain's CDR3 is CASKALRGTEAFF. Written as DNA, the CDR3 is TGCGCCAGTAAGGCCCTAAGAGGCACTGAAGCTTTCTTT.

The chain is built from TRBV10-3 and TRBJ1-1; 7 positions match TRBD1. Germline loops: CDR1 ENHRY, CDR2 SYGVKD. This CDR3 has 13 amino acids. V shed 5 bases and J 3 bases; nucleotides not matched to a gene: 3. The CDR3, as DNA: TGTGCCATCAGTCGAGACAGGGACACTGAAGCTTTCTTT. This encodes CAISRDRDTEAFF.

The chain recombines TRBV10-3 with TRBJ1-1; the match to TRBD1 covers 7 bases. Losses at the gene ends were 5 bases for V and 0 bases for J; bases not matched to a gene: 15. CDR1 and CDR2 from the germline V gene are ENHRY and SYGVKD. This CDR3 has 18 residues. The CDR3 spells CAISSEKREGGMNTEAFF. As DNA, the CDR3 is TGTGCCATCAGTTCAGAGAAACGGGAAGGGGGCATGAACACTGAAGCTTTCTTT.

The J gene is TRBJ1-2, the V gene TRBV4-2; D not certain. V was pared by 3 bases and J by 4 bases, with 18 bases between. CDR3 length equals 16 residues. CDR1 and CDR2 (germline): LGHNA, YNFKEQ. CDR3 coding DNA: TGTGCCAGCAGCCAGGCCATCGGGTCCGATGTCTATGGCTACACCTTC. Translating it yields CASSQAIGSDVYGYTF.

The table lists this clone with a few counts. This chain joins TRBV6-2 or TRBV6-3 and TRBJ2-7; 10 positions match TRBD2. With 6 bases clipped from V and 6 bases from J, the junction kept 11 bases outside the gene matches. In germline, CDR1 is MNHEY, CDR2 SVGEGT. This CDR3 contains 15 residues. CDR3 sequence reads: CASSTRSGRASEQYF. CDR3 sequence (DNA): TGTGCCAGCAGCACCCGGAGCGGGAGGGCGAGCGAGCAGTACTTC.

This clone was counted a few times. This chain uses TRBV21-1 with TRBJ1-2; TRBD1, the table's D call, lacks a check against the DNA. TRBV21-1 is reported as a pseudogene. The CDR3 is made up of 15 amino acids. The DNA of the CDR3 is TGTGCCAGCAGCAAAGCGTCTGCAGGGTGGTATGGCTACACCTTC. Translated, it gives CASSKASAGWYGYTF.

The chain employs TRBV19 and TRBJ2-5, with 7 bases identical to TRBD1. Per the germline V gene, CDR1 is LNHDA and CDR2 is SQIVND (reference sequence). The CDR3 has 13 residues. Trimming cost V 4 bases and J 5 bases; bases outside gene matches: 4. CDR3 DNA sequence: TGTGCCAGTAGTACGACAGGGACGGAGACCCAGTACTTC. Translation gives CASSTTGTETQYF.

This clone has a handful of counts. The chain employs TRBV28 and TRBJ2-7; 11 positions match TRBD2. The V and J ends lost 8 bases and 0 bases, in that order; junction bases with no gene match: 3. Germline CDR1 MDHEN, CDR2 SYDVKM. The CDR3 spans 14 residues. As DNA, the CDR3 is TGTGCCAGCGGACTAGCGGGCCCCTCCTACGAGCAGTACTTC. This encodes CASGLAGPSYEQYF. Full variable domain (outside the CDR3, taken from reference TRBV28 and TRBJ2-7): DVKVTQSSRYLVKRTGEKVFLECVQDMDHENMFWYRQDPGLGLRLIYFSYDVKMKEKGDIPEGYSVSREKKERFSLILESASTNQTSMYLCASGLAGPSYEQYFGPGTRLTVT.

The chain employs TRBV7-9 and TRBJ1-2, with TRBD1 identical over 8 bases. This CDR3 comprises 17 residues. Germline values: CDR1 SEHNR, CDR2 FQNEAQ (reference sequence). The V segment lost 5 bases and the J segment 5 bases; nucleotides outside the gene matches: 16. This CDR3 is CASSPGTGLHEGYGYTF. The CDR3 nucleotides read TGTGCCAGCAGCCCAGGGACAGGATTACACGAGGGGTATGGCTACACCTTC.

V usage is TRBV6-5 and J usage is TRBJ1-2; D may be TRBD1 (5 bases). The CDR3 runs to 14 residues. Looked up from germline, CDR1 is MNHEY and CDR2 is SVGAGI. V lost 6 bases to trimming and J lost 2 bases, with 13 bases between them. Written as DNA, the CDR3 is TGTGCCAGCAGAGAGACAGCCAAGAACTATGGCTACACCTTC. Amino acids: CASRETAKNYGYTF.

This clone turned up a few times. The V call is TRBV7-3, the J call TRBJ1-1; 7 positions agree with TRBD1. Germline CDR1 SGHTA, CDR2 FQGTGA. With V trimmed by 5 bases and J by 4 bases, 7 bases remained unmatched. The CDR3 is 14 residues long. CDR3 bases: TGTGCCAGCAGCCCGGGGACAGTCCTCACTGAAGCTTTCTTT. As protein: CASSPGTVLTEAFF.

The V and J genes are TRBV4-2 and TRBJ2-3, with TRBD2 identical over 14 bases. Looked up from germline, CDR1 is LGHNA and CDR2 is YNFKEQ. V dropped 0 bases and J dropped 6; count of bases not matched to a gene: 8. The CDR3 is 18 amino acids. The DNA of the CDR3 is TGTGCCAGCAGCCAAGAGGAATCGGGACTAGCGGGAGCCGATACGCAGTATTTT. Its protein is CASSQEESGLAGADTQYF.

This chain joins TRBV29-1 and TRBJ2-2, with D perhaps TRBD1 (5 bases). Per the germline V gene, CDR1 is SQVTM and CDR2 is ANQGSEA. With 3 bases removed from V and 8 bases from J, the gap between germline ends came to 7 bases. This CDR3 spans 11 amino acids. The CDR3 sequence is CSVDRQGELFF. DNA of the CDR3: TGCAGCGTTGACCGACAGGGGGAGCTGTTTTTT.